This T cell receptor beta chain came from a study of naive and memory T cell subsets. Findings and caveats of the study: TCR transcript changes with activation or differentiation may affect this RNA method.

An oligonucleotide containing a UMI was ligated to the 3' end of TCR cDNA. Whole blood, 2.5 ml, came from adult healthy volunteers. Cells were not sorted; total RNA input targeted roughly 1 to 1000 ng. Ligated cDNA underwent four rounds of PCR with nested alpha and beta constant region primers and SP2. A single record per CDR3 protein comes from TCRdb applying MiXCR to the 5' RACE reads. The sample lists about 62,000 distinct CDR3 sequences; more than 6% were seen once. This clonotype showed up just a few times. Antigen specificity is unknown. The V and J ends lost 5 bases and 6 bases, in that order; junction bases with no gene match: 10. CDR1 is KGHSH, CDR2 LQKENI, per germline. This CDR3 contains 16 residues.

The chain uses TRBV18 and TRBJ1-5; TRBD1 matches 10 bases. The clonotype comes from a female donor in good health. The CDR3 protein is CASSSGQGVSGQPQHF. The CDR3 coding sequence is TGTGCCAGCTCATCTGGACAGGGGGTTTCTGGTCAGCCCCAGCATTTT.